Sequencing of this T cell receptor (beta chain) was carried out in a study of blood T cell repertoires in COVID-19. Whole-study context: Acute and convalescent COVID-19 specimens originated in the United States, Italy and Spain. T cells, B-cell-depleted T cells, or PBMCs supplied cDNA or gDNA.

The V end lost 2 bases, the J end lost 0 bases, and 15 bases lay between the germline ends. Germline V gene sequence: CDR1 SNHLY, CDR2 FYNNEI. CDR3 size: 17 residues. As handled by the study authors: Estimation of nucleated cell counts was performed using reference gene primer amplification. Only in-frame clones appear in the TCRdb table, and some are missing; sequencing was by immunoSEQ multiplex PCR. V and J calls and clone size are as listed in that table; D and trimming were resolved from the DNA. The sample has more than 100,000 clones, 84% seen once. The chain carries TRBV2 and TRBJ2-3; tentatively, D is TRBD2 (5 bases). The sequence was obtained from a human donor in a cohort sampled during active or convalescent COVID-19. The sample comprised peripheral blood. In nucleotides, the CDR3 is TGTGCCAGCAGTGAATTTCCGAAGAGGGTTAGCACAGATACGCAGTATTTT. It translates to CASSEFPKRVSTDTQYF.